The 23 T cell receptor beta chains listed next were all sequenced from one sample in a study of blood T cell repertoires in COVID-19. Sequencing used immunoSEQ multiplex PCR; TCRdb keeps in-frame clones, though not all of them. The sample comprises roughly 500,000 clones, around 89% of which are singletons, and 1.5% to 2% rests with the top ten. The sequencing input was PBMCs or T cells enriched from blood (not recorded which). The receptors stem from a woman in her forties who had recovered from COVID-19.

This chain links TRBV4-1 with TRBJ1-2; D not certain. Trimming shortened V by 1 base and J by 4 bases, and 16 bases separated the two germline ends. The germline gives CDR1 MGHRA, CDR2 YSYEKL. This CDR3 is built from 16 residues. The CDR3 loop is CASSQGDVREGYGYTF. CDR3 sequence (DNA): TGCGCCAGCAGCCAAGGTGACGTTCGGGAGGGCTATGGCTACACCTTC.

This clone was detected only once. The CDR3 here is CASSSSGAVNEKLFF. CDR3 in DNA: TGTGCCAGCAGTTCCTCAGGGGCAGTTAATGAAAAACTGTTTTTT. The V and J genes are TRBV3-1 (or the pseudogene TRBV3-2) and TRBJ1-4, with D maybe TRBD1 (6 bases). V was trimmed by 6 bases and J by 4 bases, leaving 15 bases between them. Per germline, CDR1 LGHDT and CDR2 YNNKEL (reference sequence). The CDR3 loop spans 15 amino acids.

As DNA, the CDR3 is TGTGCCAGCGGTAGCGGGAAAGGGCTTCAGTACTTC. Protein product: CASGSGKGLQYF. J is TRBJ2-4 and V is TRBV25-1; 8 nucleotides agree with TRBD2. Germline V gives CDR1 MGHDK, CDR2 SYGVNS. The CDR3 sequence is 12 residues long. The junction had 8 bases not matched to a gene; V was cut back by 8 bases and J by 11 bases.

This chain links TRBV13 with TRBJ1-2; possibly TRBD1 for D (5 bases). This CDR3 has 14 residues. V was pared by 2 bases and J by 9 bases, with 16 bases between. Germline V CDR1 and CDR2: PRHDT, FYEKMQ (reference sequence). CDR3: CASSLSGDLWSYTF. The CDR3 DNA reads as TGTGCCAGCAGCTTATCGGGGGACCTATGGAGCTACACCTTC.

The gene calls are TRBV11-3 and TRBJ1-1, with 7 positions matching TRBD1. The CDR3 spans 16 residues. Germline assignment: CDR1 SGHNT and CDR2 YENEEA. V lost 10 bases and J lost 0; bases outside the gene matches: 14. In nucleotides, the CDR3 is TGTGCCACCCAAACAAGGACAGGTATTATGAACACTGAAGCTTTCTTT. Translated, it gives CATQTRTGIMNTEAFF.

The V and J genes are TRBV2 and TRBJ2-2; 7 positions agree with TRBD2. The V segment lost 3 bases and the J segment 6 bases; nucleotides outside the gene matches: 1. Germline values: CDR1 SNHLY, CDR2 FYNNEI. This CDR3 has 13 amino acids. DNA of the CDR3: TGTGCCAGCAGTGACCGGGGGGCCGGGGAGCTGTTTTTT. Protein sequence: CASSDRGAGELFF.

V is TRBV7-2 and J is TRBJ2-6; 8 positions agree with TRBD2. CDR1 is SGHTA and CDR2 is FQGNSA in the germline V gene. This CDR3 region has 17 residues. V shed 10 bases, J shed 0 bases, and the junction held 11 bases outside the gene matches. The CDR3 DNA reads TGTGCCACAAATCGGGAGGGTTCTCACTCTGGGGCCAACGTCCTGACTTTC. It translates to CATNREGSHSGANVLTF.

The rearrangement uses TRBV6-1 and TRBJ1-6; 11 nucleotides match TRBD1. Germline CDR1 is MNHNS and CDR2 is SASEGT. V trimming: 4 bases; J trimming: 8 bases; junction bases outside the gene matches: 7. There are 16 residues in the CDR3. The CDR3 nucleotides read TGTGCCAGCAGTGGGCGGACAGGGGGCTTTGATTCACCCCTCCACTTT. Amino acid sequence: CASSGRTGGFDSPLHF.

As DNA, the CDR3 is TGTGCCAGCAGAACTGACAGGGGCCCTGAAGCTTTCTTT. As protein: CASRTDRGPEAFF. This rearrangement joins TRBV5-4 to TRBJ1-1; 8 positions match TRBD1. The CDR3 runs to 13 residues. In germline, CDR1 is SGHNT, CDR2 YYREEE (reference sequence). V lost 5 bases and J lost 6; bases outside the gene matches: 6.

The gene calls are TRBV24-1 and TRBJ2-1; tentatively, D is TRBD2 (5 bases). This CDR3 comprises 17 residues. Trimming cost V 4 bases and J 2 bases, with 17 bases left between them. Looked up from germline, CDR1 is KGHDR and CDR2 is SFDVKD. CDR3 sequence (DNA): TGTGCCACCAGTGACTCCTCAGCGGTCTCACCCTACAATGAGCAGTTCTTC. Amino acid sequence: CATSDSSAVSPYNEQFF.

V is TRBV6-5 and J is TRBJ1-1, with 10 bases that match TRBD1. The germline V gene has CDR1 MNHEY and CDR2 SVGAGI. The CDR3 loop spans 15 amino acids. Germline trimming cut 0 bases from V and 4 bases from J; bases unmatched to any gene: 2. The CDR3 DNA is TGTGCCAGCAGTTACTCAGGGACAGGGGCCACTGAAGCTTTCTTT. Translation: CASSYSGTGATEAFF.

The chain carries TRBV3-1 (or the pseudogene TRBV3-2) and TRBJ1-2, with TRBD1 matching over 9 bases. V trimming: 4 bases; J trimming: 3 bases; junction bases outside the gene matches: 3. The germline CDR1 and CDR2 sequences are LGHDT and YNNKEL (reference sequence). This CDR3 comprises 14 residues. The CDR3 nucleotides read TGTGCCAGCAGCCTAAGGACAGGGGACTATGGCTACACCTTC. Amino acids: CASSLRTGDYGYTF.

CDR3 in DNA: TGCGCCAGCAGAGGGGAGGGACCGACAGATACGCAGTATTTT. Translated, it gives CASRGEGPTDTQYF. This sequence joins TRBV5-1 and TRBJ2-3; 7 nucleotides match TRBD2. This CDR3 region has 14 residues. Germline CDR1 and CDR2: SGHRS and YFSETQ. After removal of 5 bases from V and 3 bases from J, the junction contained 6 bases not matched to a gene.

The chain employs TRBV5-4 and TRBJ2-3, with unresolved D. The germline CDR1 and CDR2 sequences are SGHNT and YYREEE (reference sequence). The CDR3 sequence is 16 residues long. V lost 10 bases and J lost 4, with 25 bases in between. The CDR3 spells CAVTLSLAASADTQYF. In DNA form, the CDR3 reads TGTGCCGTTACCCTGTCCTTAGCCGCGAGCGCAGATACGCAGTATTTT. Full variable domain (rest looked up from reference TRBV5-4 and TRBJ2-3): ETGVTQSPTHLIKTRGQQVTLRCSSQSGHNTVSWYQQALGQGPQFIFQYYREEENGRGNFPPRFSGLQFPNYSSELNVNALELDDSALYLCAVTLSLAASADTQYFGPGTRLTVL.

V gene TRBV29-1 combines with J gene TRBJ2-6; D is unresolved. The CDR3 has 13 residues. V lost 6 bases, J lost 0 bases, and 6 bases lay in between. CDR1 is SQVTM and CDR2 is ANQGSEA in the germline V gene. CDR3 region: CSVMASGANVLTF. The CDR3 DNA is TGCAGCGTGATGGCCTCTGGGGCCAACGTCCTGACTTTC.

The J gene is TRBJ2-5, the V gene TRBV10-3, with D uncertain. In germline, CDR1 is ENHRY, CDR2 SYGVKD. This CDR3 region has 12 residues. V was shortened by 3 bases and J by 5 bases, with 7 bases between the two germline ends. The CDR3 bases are TGTGCCATCAGTGAAGCGCGGGAGACCCAGTACTTC. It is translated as CAISEARETQYF.

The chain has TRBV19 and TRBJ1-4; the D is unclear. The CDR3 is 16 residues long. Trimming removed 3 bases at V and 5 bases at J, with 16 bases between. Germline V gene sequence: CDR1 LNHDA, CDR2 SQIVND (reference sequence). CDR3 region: CASSMGVFRSNEKLFF. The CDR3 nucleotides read TGTGCCAGTAGTATGGGAGTTTTTCGTTCAAATGAAAAACTGTTTTTT.

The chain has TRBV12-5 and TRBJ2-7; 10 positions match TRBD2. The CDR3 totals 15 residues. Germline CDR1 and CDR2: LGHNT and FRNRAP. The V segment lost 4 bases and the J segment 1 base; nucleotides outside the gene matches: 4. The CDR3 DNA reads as TGTGCTAGTGGTTCATTTAGCGGGAGGTCCTACGAGCAGTACTTC. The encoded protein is CASGSFSGRSYEQYF.

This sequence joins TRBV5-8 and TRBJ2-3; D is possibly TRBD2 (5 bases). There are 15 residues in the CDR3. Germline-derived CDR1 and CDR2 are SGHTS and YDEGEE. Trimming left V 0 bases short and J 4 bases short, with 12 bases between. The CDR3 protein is CASSLAGVRSDTQYF. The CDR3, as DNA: TGTGCCAGCAGCTTGGCCGGGGTAAGGTCAGATACGCAGTATTTT.

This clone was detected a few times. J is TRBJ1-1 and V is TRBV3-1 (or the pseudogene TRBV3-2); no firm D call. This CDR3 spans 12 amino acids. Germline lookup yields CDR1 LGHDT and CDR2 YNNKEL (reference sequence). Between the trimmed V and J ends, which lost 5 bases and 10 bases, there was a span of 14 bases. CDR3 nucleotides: TGTGCCAGCAGCTATTACGGAGACTTAGCTTTCTTT. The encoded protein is CASSYYGDLAFF.

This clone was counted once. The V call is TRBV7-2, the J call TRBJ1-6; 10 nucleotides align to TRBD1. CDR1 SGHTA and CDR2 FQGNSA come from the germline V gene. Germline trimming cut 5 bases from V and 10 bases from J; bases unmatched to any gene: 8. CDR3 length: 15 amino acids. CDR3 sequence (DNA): TGTGCCAGCAGCCTTGACCGGGACAGGGGCTCACCCCTCCACTTT. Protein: CASSLDRDRGSPLHF. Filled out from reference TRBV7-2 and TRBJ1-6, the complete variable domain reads GAGVSQSPSNKVTEKGKDVELRCDPISGHTALYWYRQSLGQGLEFLIYFQGNSAPDKSGLPSDRFSAERTGGSVSTLTIQRTQQEDSAVYLCASSLDRDRGSPLHFGNGTRLTVT.

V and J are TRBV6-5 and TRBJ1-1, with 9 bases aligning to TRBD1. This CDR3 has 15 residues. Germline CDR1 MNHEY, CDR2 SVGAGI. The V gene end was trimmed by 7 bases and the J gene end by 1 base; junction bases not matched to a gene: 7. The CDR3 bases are TGTGCCAGCACCCAACTACAGGGGGCGAACACTGAAGCTTTCTTT. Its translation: CASTQLQGANTEAFF.

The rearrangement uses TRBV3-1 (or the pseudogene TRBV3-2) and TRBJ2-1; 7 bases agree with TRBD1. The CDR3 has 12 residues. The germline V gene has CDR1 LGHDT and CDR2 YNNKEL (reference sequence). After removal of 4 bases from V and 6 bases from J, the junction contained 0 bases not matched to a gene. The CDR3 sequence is CASSRDSNEQFF. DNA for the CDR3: TGTGCCAGCAGCCGGGACAGCAATGAGCAGTTCTTC.